Listed below are T cell receptor beta chains from one sample, sequenced in a study of shared clonotypes between healthy human individuals. Measured with immunoSEQ multiplex PCR; TCRdb has only the in-frame clones, and not every one. In the table there are about 680,000 clones, approximately 90% of which are singletons. Source material: naive CD8+ T cells sorted from blood. The source of these receptors is a man aged 25 to 40 in good health. CDR3s leave out the opening cysteine and the closing phenylalanine or tryptophan. The size field is filled for only some rows; it gives once, few, many or a size class.

clone_size v_call cdr3_aa
- TRBV30 ACFGTDTQY
- TRBV5-1 ASSLGRRRYTEAF
once TRBV27 ASRTRTYSNQPQH
- TRBV2 ASSGAGNNEQF
- TRBV6-6 ASSYSRLNEQF
- TRBV27 ASSSSSVGELF
once TRBV5-1 ASSPGLGRDTEAF
- TRBV7-9 ASNPAGTSPTDTQY
- TRBV7-9 ASSLTPTYEQY
- TRBV7-9 ASSLTPGNSETQY
- TRBV18 ASSPPGQSFANTGELF
- TRBV19 ASTGTAVNYT
- TRBV27 ASAYRVGVTDTQY
- TRBV10-3 AIGSGTADYGYT
- TRBV6-5 ASSLVASPDTQY
- TRBV4-3 ASSHIRGSSYNEQF
- TRBV6-5 ASSYSQGWETQY
- TRBV5-6 ASSLDRHLANYGYT
- TRBV4-1 ASSPRDWVGYEQY
- TRBV29-1 SVVVGLDEQF
- TRBV9 ASSPWDRGMEQF
- TRBV7-8 ASSSPVGRGTDTQY
- TRBV4-1 ASSRTGPSNTGELF
- TRBV19 ASSIGGASEAF
- TRBV29-1 SVDLVLRDRGNEQF
- TRBV29-1 SVDGLDNEQF
- TRBV7-9 ASSISRDRGYTDTQY
- TRBV29-1 SVVLTSGRSSYEQY
- TRBV13 ASSLTVNEQF
- TRBV7-6 ASSPRLQETQY
- TRBV19 ASSGLAYNEQF
- TRBV29-1 SVVTSGTYEQY
once TRBV16 ASSPPGQGNTEAF
- TRBV11-2 ASSLVGGSGENTEAF
- TRBV2 ASGGDRERTGNTIY
- TRBV19 ASSPSANTDTQY
- TRBV29-1 SVELPNSQPSSTDTQY
- TRBV19 ASSILNTEAF
- TRBV7-8 ASSLQWTGETQY
many TRBV6-4 ASSDLGGSGANVLT
- TRBV6-6 ASSWDTVNYGYT
- TRBV27 ASSLGAGANVLT
once TRBV2 ASLRVGEQY
once TRBV19 ASSIGSGSSDTQY
- TRBV29-1 SVRGLAGAPEQF
- TRBV30 AWSLGLGRYNEQF
- TRBV7-6 ASTPLPGQENIQY
- TRBV7-8 ASSLGVDQLLDTQY
few TRBV7-6 ASSLWSSYNEQF
- TRBV19 ASSTYSGSNQETQY
- TRBV14 ASSLTKTGGFPEAF